The entry that follows covers one TCR beta chain sequence. Its antigen is not identified. Trimming stripped 5 bases from V and 1 base from J, with 13 bases between. The CDR3 sequence is 14 residues long. The germline CDR1 and CDR2 sequences are DFQATT and SNEGSKA (reference sequence). Unique molecular identifiers were present in the TCR beta cDNA libraries. TCRdb ran MiXCR on the PCR reads and lists one entry per CDR3 protein. The table has 250,000 to 300,000 distinct CDR3 sequences, 35% to 45% seen once; the top ten hold 4% to 6%. The data are from a study of post-analysis software for immune sequencing data. General study results and limits: Five TRBV segments were more frequent in patients than controls; TRBV5-6, TRBV5-1 and TRBV20-1 belonged to this group.

Material for sequencing was blood. The TCR comes from a girl between 5 and 17 years old with multiple sclerosis. This rearrangement joins TRBV20-1 to TRBJ2-3; D gene uncertain. The CDR3 here is CSAVLDDRTDTQYF. CDR3 DNA sequence: TGCAGTGCTGTTCTAGATGACCGCACAGATACGCAGTATTTT.